This T cell receptor (beta chain) comes out of a study of T cells in Graves' hyperthyroidism and ophthalmopathy. Germline V gives CDR1 SGHNT, CDR2 YENEEA. Trimming cost V 6 bases and J 4 bases; bases outside gene matches: 14. CDR3 size: 18 residues. Each diagnosis drew on symptoms, thyroxine, TRAb, thyroid ultrasound and orbital computed tomography findings. It was RNA transcripts that yielded the amplified TCR beta CDR3 regions. The TCR CDR3 was amplified in a first-round RT-PCR using the HTBI primer set. TCRdb reprocessed the multiplex PCR reads via MiXCR and lists one record per CDR3 protein. The sample gives hundreds of thousands of distinct CDR3 sequences, approximately 13% of which show up once; about a third is in the top ten.

The sample was blood. The sequence was collected from a woman aged 40 to 50 with Graves' ophthalmopathy. V usage is TRBV11-3 and J usage is TRBJ2-5, with TRBD2 identical over 13 bases. The CDR3 DNA sequence: TGTGCCAGCAGTCATTCCGTCGGACTAGCGGGGGATATAGAGACCCAGTACTTC. Residues: CASSHSVGLAGDIETQYF.